Sequencing of this TCR beta chain was carried out in a study of OX40 agonist ivuxolimab in advanced cancers. Study context: There were three patients with partial responses, one having hepatocellular carcinoma and two cutaneous melanoma.

Trimming took 6 bases from V and 5 from J; bases not matched to a gene: 6. Germline CDR1 is SGHTA and CDR2 is FQGNSA. The CDR3 is made up of 14 amino acids. Some clones are missing from TCRdb's copy, which holds only in-frame ones; the method was immunoSEQ multiplex PCR. The sample carries some 100,000 clones, over 85% recorded once. Sequenced material: CD4+ or CD8+ T cells sorted from blood, taken in a trial of the OX40 agonist ivuxolimab. The source of this sequence is an adult with an advanced solid tumor such as melanoma, head and neck, liver or kidney cancer. The chain couples TRBV7-2 to TRBJ1-2; 10 bases are a match to TRBD1. The CDR3 protein is CASSMGTGVYGYTF. CDR3 sequence (DNA): TGTGCCAGCAGTATGGGGACAGGGGTTTATGGCTACACCTTC.